This T cell receptor (beta chain) was sequenced during a study of response to subunit inactivated influenza vaccine. Study findings and constraints: New T cells are recruited in small numbers by each seasonal influenza vaccination, according to the authors' suggestion.

TCRdb reprocessed the RT-PCR reads via MiXCR and lists one record per CDR3 protein. Here the sample spans 650,000 to 800,000 distinct CDR3 sequences, roughly 14% being singletons. The CDR3 runs to 15 residues. The trim removed 7 bases at V and 6 bases at J, leaving 9 bases unmatched. This clonotype has only a few counts. Antigen unknown. The sequences come from PBMCs from blood, collected less than 15 days before vaccination. This chain connects TRBV12-3 or TRBV12-4 to TRBJ2-4, with 10 bases aligning to TRBD1. This receptor was identified in a man aged 45-60 years who received an inactivated influenza vaccine. The CDR3 spells CASTLTGGRGNIQYF. The CDR3 nucleotides are TGTGCCAGCACCCTGACAGGGGGCCGGGGAAACATTCAGTACTTC.